Listed below are T cell receptor beta chains from one sample, sequenced in a study of T-cell memory formation after mild COVID-19. TCRdb re-derived calls from the 5' RACE reads in MiXCR, one entry per CDR3 protein. This table has approximately 580,000 distinct CDR3 sequences, approximately 20% appearing once. Sample: PBMCs or a T cell subset sorted from them (not recorded which). These receptors originate from an adult woman who had mild COVID-19 (a few samples of this study predate the infection). Cell type and time point are not known. The CDR3 runs from the conserved cysteine through the conserved F or W. D genes are given only for firm matches. Size tells how often a clone was seen (once, few, many) or the class of an expanded clone, and some rows leave it out.

TRBD1	TRBV11-2	NA	TRBJ1-2	CASSSDRDSTYGYTF	TGTGCCAGCAGCTCAGACCGGGACAGCACCTATGGCTACACCTTC
NA	TRBV7-2	NA	TRBJ2-1	CASRSLLRYNEQFF	TGTGCCAGCAGATCTCTACTAAGGTACAATGAGCAGTTCTTC
NA	TRBV6-2/TRBV6-3	once	TRBJ1-6	CASRSDGSSPLHF	TGTGCCAGCAGGTCGGACGGATCTTCACCCCTCCACTTT
NA	TRBV18	NA	TRBJ1-1	CASSPPAGANTEAFF	TGTGCCAGCTCACCCCCCGCGGGGGCTAACACTGAAGCTTTCTTT
TRBD2	TRBV27	many	TRBJ2-1	CASKIAGAYNEQFF	TGTGCCAGCAAGATAGCGGGTGCCTACAATGAGCAGTTCTTC
NA	TRBV9	NA	TRBJ2-6	CASSVATAVTSSGANVLTF	TGTGCCAGCAGCGTAGCTACGGCAGTAACGAGCTCTGGGGCCAACGTCCTGACTTTC
NA	TRBV7-9	NA	TRBJ2-1	CASSLTARDPYNEQFF	TGTGCCAGCAGCTTAACGGCCAGGGACCCCTACAATGAGCAGTTCTTC
TRBD2	TRBV27	few	TRBJ2-3	CASSFLGLAGGPVTDTQYF	TGTGCCAGCAGTTTTCTGGGACTAGCGGGAGGACCAGTCACAGATACGCAGTATTTT
NA	TRBV28	NA	TRBJ2-7	CASSLSPLYEQYF	TGTGCCAGCAGTTTATCCCCTCTCTACGAGCAGTACTTC
TRBD1	TRBV9	NA	TRBJ2-1	CASSATGGRSRNEQFF	TGTGCCAGCAGCGCGACAGGGGGCCGTAGTCGCAATGAGCAGTTCTTC
NA	TRBV2	NA	TRBJ2-5	CASNRVRETQYF	TGTGCCAGCAATCGGGTCCGGGAGACCCAGTACTTC
NA	TRBV12-3/TRBV12-4	few	TRBJ2-1	CASSPGSSNEQFF	TGTGCCAGCAGTCCGGGAAGCTCCAATGAGCAGTTCTTC
NA	TRBV5-1	NA	TRBJ1-2	CASSRSGDGYTF	TGCGCCAGCAGCCGGTCCGGGGATGGCTACACCTTC
NA	TRBV7-9	few	TRBJ2-1	CASSLRSPGDYSYNEQFF	TGTGCCAGCAGCTTACGATCCCCAGGGGACTACTCCTACAATGAGCAGTTCTTC
TRBD2	TRBV24-1	NA	TRBJ2-3	CATGTSGHTDTQYF	TGTGCCACCGGGACTAGCGGACACACAGATACGCAGTATTTT
NA	TRBV6-2/TRBV6-3	few	TRBJ2-1	CASSYSKGRQNNEQFF	TGTGCCAGCAGTTACTCGAAAGGGCGGCAGAACAATGAGCAGTTCTTC
TRBD1	TRBV7-9	few	TRBJ1-1	CASIQETGPGSFF	TGTGCCAGCATCCAGGAGACAGGGCCGGGATCTTTCTTT
NA	TRBV10-3	few	TRBJ1-1	CAISEAGVPNTEAFF	TGTGCCATCAGTGAGGCTGGGGTCCCTAACACTGAAGCTTTCTTT
NA	TRBV5-4	NA	TRBJ2-4	CASSADMGWRTKNIQYF	TGTGCCAGCAGCGCAGATATGGGGTGGCGGACTAAAAACATTCAGTACTTC
TRBD1	TRBV24-1	NA	TRBJ2-7	CATADRAYEQYF	TGTGCCACCGCCGACAGGGCCTACGAGCAGTACTTC
NA	TRBV7-3	few	TRBJ1-1	CASSFSDGTTRAFF	TGTGCCAGCAGCTTCTCGGACGGGACCACCCGAGCTTTCTTT
NA	TRBV18	many	TRBJ2-4	CASSTTDGKNIQYF	TGTGCCAGCTCAACGACGGACGGCAAAAACATTCAGTACTTC
TRBD2	TRBV20-1	few	TRBJ2-1	CSAREVSGSVYNEQFF	TGCAGTGCTAGAGAAGTTAGCGGGAGTGTCTACAATGAGCAGTTCTTC
NA	TRBV7-2	NA	TRBJ2-1	CASSFSQGYEQFF	TGTGCCAGCAGCTTCTCCCAGGGATATGAGCAGTTCTTC
NA	TRBV12-3/TRBV12-4	NA	TRBJ1-1	CASSRRGGGGTEAFF	TGTGCCAGCAGCCGCAGGGGAGGGGGGGGCACTGAAGCTTTCTTT
NA	TRBV2	few	TRBJ1-4	CASRPLLDEGKYNEKLFF	TGTGCCAGCAGACCCCTCCTCGACGAGGGCAAATATAATGAAAAACTGTTTTTT
TRBD1	TRBV5-1	few	TRBJ2-3	CASSSTGGLFTDTQYF	TGCGCCAGCAGCTCGACAGGGGGCCTTTTCACAGATACGCAGTATTTT
TRBD2	TRBV20-1	few	TRBJ2-5	CSAIPGTSARGTQYF	TGCAGTGCTATACCCGGGACTAGCGCCCGAGGGACCCAGTACTTC
NA	TRBV7-9	many	TRBJ2-7	CASSFSTREQYF	TGTGCCAGCAGCTTTTCCACCCGCGAGCAGTACTTC
NA	TRBV27	few	TRBJ2-1	CASSDRNNEQFF	TGTGCCAGCTCGGATCGTAACAATGAGCAGTTCTTC
TRBD2	TRBV2	NA	TRBJ2-2	CASSLAGGLAGELFF	TGTGCCAGCAGCCTAGCGGGAGGGCTGGCCGGGGAGCTGTTTTTT
TRBD2	TRBV19	few	TRBJ2-1	CASSIAGGLYNEQFF	TGTGCCAGTAGTATTGCGGGGGGGCTCTACAATGAGCAGTTCTTC
TRBD1	TRBV5-1	NA	TRBJ2-7	CASTAGQGAYEQYF	TGCGCCAGCACCGCCGGGCAGGGGGCGTACGAGCAGTACTTC
NA	TRBV19	NA	TRBJ1-6	CASSIHGFGSPLHF	TGTGCCAGTAGTATCCACGGATTCGGCTCACCCCTCCACTTT
NA	TRBV27	few	TRBJ2-7	CASSQTQGPLGEQYF	TGTGCCAGCAGTCAAACCCAGGGGCCCCTGGGGGAGCAGTACTTC
TRBD1	TRBV18	few	TRBJ2-3	CASSPRTGVTDTQYF	TGTGCCAGCTCACCCAGGACAGGGGTCACAGATACGCAGTATTTT
NA	TRBV5-1	NA	TRBJ1-1	CASSLAQGYTEAFF	TGCGCCAGCAGCTTGGCCCAGGGGTACACTGAAGCTTTCTTT
NA	TRBV11-3	NA	TRBJ2-1	CASSLAGRASYNEQFF	TGTGCCAGCAGCTTAGCGGGGCGGGCCTCCTACAATGAGCAGTTCTTC
NA	TRBV20-1	few	TRBJ2-1	CSARDWMRAGEQFF	TGCAGTGCTAGAGATTGGATGCGGGCAGGGGAGCAGTTCTTC
NA	TRBV4-1	few	TRBJ2-7	CASSQAPGLSSYEQYF	TGCGCCAGCAGCCAAGCCCCGGGACTGAGCTCCTACGAGCAGTACTTC
NA	TRBV11-2	NA	TRBJ1-1	CASSSGPTINTEAFF	TGTGCCAGCAGCTCCGGGCCGACTATTAACACTGAAGCTTTCTTT
NA	TRBV7-6	few	TRBJ1-3	CASSSAGNLGNTIYF	TGTGCCAGCAGCTCAGCGGGGAACCTCGGAAACACCATATATTTT